This T cell receptor (beta chain) was observed in a study of cytomegalovirus exposure and HLA in healthy donors. Study observations and caveats: TCR clusters originating in the first cohort tended to co-occur in the 120 validation repertoires, according to a later analysis. The classifier was said to identify cytomegalovirus status with high specificity and sensitivity.

Concerning this clone itself: What it recognizes is unknown.

Profiling relied on immunoSEQ multiplex PCR, and the TCRdb table lists in-frame clones only, not all of them. The sample lists 330,000 or so clones, approximately 90% occurring once. Germline loops: CDR1 MDHEN, CDR2 SYDVKM. V dropped 6 bases and J dropped 6; count of bases not matched to a gene: 10. CDR3 length equals 16 residues. The V gene is TRBV28, the J gene TRBJ2-2; 10 bases are a match to TRBD1. The specimen sequenced was PBMCs. This clonotype was sampled from a woman aged 18-29 years in good health and CMV-seronegative. As DNA, the CDR3 is TGTGCCAGCAGCAGCCAGGACAGGGGGATGGCCGGGGAGCTGTTTTTT. Protein: CASSSQDRGMAGELFF.